Detailed here is one TCR beta chain. Its cognate antigen is unknown. The CDR3 runs to 13 residues. V dropped 6 bases and J dropped 4; count of bases not matched to a gene: 3. Germline CDR1 is KGHSH and CDR2 is LQKENI. The data were taken from a study of cytomegalovirus exposure and HLA in healthy donors. Points from the study as a whole: CMV antigen specificity of a few CMV-associated chains was confirmed in vitro. That first-cohort TCR clusters tended to co-occur in the approximately 110 validation repertoires was found in a later analysis. Researchers catalogued 150 or so TCR beta chains as cytomegalovirus-associated.

The table came from immunoSEQ multiplex PCR; TCRdb's copy has only in-frame clones and leaves some out. The sample has roughly 60,000 clones, around 94% seen once. Sequencing was carried out using PBMCs. The rearrangement uses TRBV18 and TRBJ1-1; 9 bases map to TRBD1. The clonotype originates from a man younger than 35 in good health and CMV-seronegative. The CDR3 here is CASSGQGGTEAFF. CDR3 coding DNA: TGTGCCAGCTCGGGACAGGGAGGCACTGAAGCTTTCTTT.